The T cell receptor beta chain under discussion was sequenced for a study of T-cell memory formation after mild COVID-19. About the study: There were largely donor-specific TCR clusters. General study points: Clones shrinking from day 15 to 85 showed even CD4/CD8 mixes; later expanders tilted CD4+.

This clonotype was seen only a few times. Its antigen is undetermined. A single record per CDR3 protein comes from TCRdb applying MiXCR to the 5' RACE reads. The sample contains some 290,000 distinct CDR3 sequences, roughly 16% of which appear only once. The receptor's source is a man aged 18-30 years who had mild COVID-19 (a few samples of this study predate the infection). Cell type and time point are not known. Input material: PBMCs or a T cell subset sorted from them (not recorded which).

The CDR3 DNA sequence: TGTGCCAGCAGGCCCCCCCTACCTCTGGGACAGGGGACACTTAATGAAAAACTGTTTTTT. Its protein is CASRPPLPLGQGTLNEKLFF. The chain links TRBV28 to TRBJ1-4; 10 nucleotides line up with TRBD1. The CDR3 spans 20 residues. Germline assignment: CDR1 MDHEN and CDR2 SYDVKM. V was clipped by 6 bases and J by 4 bases; unmatched bases: 20.